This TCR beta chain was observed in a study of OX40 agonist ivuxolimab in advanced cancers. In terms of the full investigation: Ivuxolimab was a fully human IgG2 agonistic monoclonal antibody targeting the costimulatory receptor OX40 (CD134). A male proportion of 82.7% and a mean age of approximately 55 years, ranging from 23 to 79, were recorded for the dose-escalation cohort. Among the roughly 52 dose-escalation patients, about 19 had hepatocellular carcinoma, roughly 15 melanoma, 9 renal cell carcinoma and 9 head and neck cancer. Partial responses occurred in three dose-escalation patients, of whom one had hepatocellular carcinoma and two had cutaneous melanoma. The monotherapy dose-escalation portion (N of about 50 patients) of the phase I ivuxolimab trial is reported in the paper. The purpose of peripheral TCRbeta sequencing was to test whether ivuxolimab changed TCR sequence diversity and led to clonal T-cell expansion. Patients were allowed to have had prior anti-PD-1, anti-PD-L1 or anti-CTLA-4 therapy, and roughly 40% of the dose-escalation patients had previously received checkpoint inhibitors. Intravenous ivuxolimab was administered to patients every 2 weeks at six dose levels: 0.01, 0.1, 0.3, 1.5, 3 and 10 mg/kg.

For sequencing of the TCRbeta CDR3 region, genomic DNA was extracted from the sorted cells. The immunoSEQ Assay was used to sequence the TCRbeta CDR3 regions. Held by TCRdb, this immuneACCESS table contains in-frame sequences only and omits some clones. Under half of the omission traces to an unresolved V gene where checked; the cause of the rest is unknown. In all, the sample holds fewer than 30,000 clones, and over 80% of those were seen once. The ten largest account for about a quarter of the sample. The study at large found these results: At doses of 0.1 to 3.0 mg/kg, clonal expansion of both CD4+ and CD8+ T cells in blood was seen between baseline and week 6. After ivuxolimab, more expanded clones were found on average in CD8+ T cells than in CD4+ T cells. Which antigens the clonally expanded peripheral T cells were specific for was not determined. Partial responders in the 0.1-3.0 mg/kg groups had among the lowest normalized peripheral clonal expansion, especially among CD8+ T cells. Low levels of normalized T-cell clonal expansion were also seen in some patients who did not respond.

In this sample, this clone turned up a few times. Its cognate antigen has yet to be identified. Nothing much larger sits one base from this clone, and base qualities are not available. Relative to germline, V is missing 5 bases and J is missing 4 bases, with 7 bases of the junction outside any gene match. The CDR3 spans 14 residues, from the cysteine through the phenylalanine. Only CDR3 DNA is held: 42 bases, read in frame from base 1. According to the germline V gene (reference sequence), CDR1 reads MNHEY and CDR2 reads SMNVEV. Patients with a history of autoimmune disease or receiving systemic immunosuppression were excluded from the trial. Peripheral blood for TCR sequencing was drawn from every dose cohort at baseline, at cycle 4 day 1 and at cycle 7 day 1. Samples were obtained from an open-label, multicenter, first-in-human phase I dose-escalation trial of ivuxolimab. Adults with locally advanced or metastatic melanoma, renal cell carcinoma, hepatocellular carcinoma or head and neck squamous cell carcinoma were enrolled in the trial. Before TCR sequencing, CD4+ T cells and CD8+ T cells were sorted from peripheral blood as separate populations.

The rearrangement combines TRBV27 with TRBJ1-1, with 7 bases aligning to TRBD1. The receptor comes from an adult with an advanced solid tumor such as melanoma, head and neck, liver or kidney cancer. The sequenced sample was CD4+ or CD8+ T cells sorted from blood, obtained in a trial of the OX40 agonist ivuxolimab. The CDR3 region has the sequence CASSLQGGGTEAFF. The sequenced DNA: TGTGCCAGCAGTCTTCAGGGGGGTGGCACTGAAGCTTTCTTT.